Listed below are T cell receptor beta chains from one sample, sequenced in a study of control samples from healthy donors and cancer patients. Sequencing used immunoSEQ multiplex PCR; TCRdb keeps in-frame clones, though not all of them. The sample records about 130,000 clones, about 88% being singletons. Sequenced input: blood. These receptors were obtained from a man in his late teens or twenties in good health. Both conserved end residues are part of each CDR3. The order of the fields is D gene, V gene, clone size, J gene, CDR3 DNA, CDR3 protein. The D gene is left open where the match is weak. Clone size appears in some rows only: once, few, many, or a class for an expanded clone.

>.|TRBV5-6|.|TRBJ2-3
TGTGCCAGCAGCTTGGCCCAGGGACCCCAGGGCACAGATACGCAGTATTTT
CASSLAQGPQGTDTQYF
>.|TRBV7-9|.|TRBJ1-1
TGTGCCAGCTCCAGAGGGGAGTACACTGAAGCTTTCTTT
CASSRGEYTEAFF
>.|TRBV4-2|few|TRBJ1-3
TGTGCCAGCAGCCTCGACCCAAGCTCTGGAAACACCATATATTTT
CASSLDPSSGNTIYF
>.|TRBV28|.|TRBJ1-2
TGTGCCAGCAGTATCGTCCAGGGAAAAAATGGCTACACCTTC
CASSIVQGKNGYTF
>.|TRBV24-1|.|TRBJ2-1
TGTGCCACCAGTCGACATTCACTTAGCTCCTACAATGAGCAGTTCTTC
CATSRHSLSSYNEQFF
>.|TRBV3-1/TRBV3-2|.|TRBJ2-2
TGTGCCAGCAGCCAAGATGCCCAGGGACACACCGGGGAGCTGTTTTTT
CASSQDAQGHTGELFF
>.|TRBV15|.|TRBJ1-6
TGTGCCACCAGCAGAGATAGGACAGTTAATTCACCCCTCCACTTT
CATSRDRTVNSPLHF
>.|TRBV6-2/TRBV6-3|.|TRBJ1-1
TGTGCCAGCAGCCTAGGACAGTCCCGGGCTTTCTTT
CASSLGQSRAFF
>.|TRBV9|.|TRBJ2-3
TGTGCCAGCAGCGTAGTTGAGGGACCCACAGATACGCAGTATTTT
CASSVVEGPTDTQYF
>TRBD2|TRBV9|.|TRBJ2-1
TGTGCCAGCAGCCCGAGACTAGCGGGAGGGTCCAATGAGCAGTTCTTC
CASSPRLAGGSNEQFF
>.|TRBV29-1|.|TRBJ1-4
TGCAGCGTTGATTGTAGTAGGCCCCCAAGGACTAATGAAAAACTGTTTTTT
CSVDCSRPPRTNEKLFF
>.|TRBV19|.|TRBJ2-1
TGTGCCAGTAGTACACCGGGAGAGCAATACAATGAGCAGTTCTTC
CASSTPGEQYNEQFF
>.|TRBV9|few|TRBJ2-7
TGTGCCAGCAGCGTAGCTGGTACGGCGGCCTACGAGCAGTACTTC
CASSVAGTAAYEQYF
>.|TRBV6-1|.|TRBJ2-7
TGTGCCAGCAGTGAAAAAGGCTACCCCGAGCAGTACTTC
CASSEKGYPEQYF
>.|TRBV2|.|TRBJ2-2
TGTGCCAGCAGAGGCCCCCGTGCCGTCGCCGGGGAGCTGTTTTTT
CASRGPRAVAGELFF
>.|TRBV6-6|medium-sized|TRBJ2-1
TGTGCCAGCAGAGTGGAGGGGGCAGGCTACAATGAGCAGTTCTTC
CASRVEGAGYNEQFF
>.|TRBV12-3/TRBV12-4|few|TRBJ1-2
TGTGCCAGCAGTTTTGAGAGGGGATACACCTTC
CASSFERGYTF
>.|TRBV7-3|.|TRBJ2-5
TGTGCCAGCAGCCCCCGGGCCGAGCGGACCCAAGAGACCCAGTACTTC
CASSPRAERTQETQYF
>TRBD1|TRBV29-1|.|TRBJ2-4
TGCAGCGTTGTATTCGGGACAGGGGTGGGGAGAAACATTCAGTACTTC
CSVVFGTGVGRNIQYF
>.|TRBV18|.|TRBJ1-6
TGTGCCAGCTCACCCGGGGACATGGTCTATAATTCACCCCTCCACTTT
CASSPGDMVYNSPLHF
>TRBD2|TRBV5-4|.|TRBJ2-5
TGTGCCAGCAGCCACCGTAGCGGGTGGATCCAAGAGACCCAGTACTTC
CASSHRSGWIQETQYF
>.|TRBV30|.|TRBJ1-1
TGTGCCTGGATGGGCAGGAAGAACACTGAAGCTTTCTTT
CAWMGRKNTEAFF
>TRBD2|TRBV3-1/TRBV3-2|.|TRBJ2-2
TGTGCCAGCAGCGACGTCGGGACTAGTCATTCCGGGGAGCTGTTTTTT
CASSDVGTSHSGELFF
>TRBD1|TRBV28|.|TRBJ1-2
TGTGCCAGCAGCCGGGACAGGGGGCCTTATGGCTACACCTTC
CASSRDRGPYGYTF
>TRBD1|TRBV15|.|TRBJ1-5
TGTGCCACCAGCAAGGACAGGAATAGCAATCAGCCCCAGCATTTT
CATSKDRNSNQPQHF
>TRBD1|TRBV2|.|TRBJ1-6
TGTGCCAGCAGTTCCAAGGGACAGTCTCCTAATTCACCCCTCCACTTT
CASSSKGQSPNSPLHF
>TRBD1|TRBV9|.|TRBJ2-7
TGTGCCAGCAGCGTATATCAGGACAGGGGCGTCGGCGAGCAGTACTTC
CASSVYQDRGVGEQYF
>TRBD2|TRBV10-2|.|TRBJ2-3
TGCGCCAGCAGTGAGCCGGGCAGCGGGAGTCCCCCAGATACGCAGTATTTT
CASSEPGSGSPPDTQYF
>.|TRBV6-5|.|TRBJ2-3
TGTGCCAGCAGCCTCACCCGGACAGATACGCAGTATTTT
CASSLTRTDTQYF
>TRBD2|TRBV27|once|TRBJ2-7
TGTGCCAGCAGCCCAGACCGACTAGCGGGGACCTACGAGCAGTACTTC
CASSPDRLAGTYEQYF
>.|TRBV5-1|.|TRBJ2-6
TGCGCCAGCACGGGCTCTGGGGCCAACGTCCTGACTTTC
CASTGSGANVLTF
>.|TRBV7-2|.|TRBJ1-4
TGTGCCAGCAGCCGTGGGTACAGGGTGGGCGAAAAACTGTTTTTT
CASSRGYRVGEKLFF